The present TCR beta chain was sequenced within a study of T cell responses to AZD1222 COVID-19 vaccine. Trimming cost V 4 bases and J 3 bases, with 12 bases left between them. Germline V lookup: CDR1 SEHNR, CDR2 FQNEAQ (reference sequence). CDR3 length: 14 residues. Clones were sequenced by immunoSEQ multiplex PCR, and TCRdb holds only the in-frame ones, with some missing. Of 57,000 or so clones detected, 76% appear once; the ten largest clones hold around 15%. This clone was detected a few times. The source of this sequence is an adult in good health. The sequenced sample was peripheral blood, obtained on day 0 of AZD1222 vaccination. The chain is built from TRBV7-9 and TRBJ1-1; perhaps TRBD1 as D (5 bases). The CDR3 here is CASSSTAQDTEAFF. As DNA, the CDR3 is TGTGCCAGCAGCTCGACAGCTCAGGACACTGAAGCTTTCTTT.